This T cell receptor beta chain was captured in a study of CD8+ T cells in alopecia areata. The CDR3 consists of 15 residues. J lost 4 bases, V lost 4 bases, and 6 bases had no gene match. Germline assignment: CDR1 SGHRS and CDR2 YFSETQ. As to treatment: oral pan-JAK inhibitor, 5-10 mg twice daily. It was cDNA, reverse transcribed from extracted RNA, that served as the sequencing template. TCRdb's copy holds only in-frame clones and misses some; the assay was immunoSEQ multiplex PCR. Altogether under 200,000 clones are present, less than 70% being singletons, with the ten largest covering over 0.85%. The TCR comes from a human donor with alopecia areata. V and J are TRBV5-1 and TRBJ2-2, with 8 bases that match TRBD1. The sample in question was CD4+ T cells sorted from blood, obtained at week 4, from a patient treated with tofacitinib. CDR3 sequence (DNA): TGCGCCAGCAGCCGGGAGACAGGGGTCACCGGGGAGCTGTTTTTT. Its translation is CASSRETGVTGELFF.